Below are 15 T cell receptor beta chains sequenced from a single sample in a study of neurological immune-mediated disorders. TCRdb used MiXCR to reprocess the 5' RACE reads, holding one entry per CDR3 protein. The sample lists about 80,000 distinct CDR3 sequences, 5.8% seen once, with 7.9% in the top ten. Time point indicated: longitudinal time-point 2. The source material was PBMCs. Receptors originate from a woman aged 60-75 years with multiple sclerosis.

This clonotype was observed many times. The CDR3 protein is CASSLEGLAYSTDTQYF. DNA for the CDR3: TGCGCCAGCAGCTTGGAGGGACTAGCGTATAGCACAGATACGCAGTATTTT. The V gene is TRBV5-1, the J gene TRBJ2-3; TRBD2 matches 10 bases. Germline values: CDR1 SGHRS, CDR2 YFSETQ. V lost 0 bases, J lost 0 bases, and 4 bases stayed unmatched. The CDR3 loop spans 17 amino acids.

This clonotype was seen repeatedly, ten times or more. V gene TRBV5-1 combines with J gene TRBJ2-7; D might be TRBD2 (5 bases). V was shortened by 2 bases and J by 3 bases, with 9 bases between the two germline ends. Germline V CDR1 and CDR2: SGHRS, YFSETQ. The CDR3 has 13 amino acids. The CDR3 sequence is CASSLDGDYEQYF. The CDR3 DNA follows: TGCGCCAGCAGCTTAGACGGGGACTACGAGCAGTACTTC.

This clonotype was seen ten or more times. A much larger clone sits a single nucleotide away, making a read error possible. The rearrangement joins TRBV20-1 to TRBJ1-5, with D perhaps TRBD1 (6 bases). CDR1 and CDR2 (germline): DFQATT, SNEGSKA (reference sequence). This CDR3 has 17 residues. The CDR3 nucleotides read TGCAGTGATAGAGGCCGACCGAGGACAGCATTCAATCAGCCCCAGCATTTT. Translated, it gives CSDRGRPRTAFNQPQHF.

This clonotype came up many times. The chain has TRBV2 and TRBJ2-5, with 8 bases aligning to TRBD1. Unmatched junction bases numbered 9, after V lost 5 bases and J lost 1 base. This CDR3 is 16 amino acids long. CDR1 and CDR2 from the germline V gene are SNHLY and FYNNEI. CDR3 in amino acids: CASSLADRVIQETQYF. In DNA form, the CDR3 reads TGTGCCAGCAGTCTCGCGGACAGGGTGATCCAAGAGACCCAGTACTTC. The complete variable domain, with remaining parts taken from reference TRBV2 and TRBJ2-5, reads EPEVTQTPSHQVTQMGQEVILRCVPISNHLYFYWYRQILGQKVEFLVSFYNNEISEKSEIFDDQFSVERPDGSNFTLKIRSTKLEDSAMYFCASSLADRVIQETQYFGPGTRLLVL.

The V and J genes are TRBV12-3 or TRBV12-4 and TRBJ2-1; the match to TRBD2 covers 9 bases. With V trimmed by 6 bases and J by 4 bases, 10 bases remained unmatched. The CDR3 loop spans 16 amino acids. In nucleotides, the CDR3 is TGTGCCAGCAGCCAAGGAGGGCTAGCGGGGTACAATGAGCAGTTCTTC. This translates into CASSQGGLAGYNEQFF.

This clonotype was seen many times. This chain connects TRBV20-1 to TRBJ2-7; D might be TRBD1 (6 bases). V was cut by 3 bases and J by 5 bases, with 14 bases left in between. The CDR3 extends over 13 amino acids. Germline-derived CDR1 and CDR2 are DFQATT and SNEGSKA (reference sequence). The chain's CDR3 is CSASVSGDNEQYF. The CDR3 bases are TGCAGTGCTAGTGTTTCAGGGGACAACGAGCAGTACTTC.

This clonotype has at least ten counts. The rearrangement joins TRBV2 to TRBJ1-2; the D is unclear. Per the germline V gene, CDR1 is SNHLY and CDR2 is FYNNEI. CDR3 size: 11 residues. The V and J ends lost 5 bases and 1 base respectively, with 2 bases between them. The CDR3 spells CASSRNYGYTF. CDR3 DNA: TGTGCCAGCAGTCGTAACTATGGCTACACCTTC.

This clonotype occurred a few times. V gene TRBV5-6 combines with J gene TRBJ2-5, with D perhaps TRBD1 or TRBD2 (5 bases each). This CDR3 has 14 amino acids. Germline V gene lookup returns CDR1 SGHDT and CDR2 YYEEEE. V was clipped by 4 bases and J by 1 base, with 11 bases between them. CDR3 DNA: TGTGCCAGCAGCGTGTGGGGGTCCCAAGAGACCCAGTACTTC. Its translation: CASSVWGSQETQYF.

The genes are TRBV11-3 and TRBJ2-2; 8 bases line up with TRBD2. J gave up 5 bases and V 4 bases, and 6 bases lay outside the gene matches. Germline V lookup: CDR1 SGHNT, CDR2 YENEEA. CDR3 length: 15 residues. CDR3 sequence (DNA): TGTGCCAGCAGCTCTGCGGGGGGCGCAACCGGGGAGCTGTTTTTT. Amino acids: CASSSAGGATGELFF.

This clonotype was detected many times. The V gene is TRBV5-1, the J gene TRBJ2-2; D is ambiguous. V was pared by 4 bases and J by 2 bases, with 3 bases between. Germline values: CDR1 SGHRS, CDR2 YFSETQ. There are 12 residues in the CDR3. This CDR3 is CASSQNTGELFF. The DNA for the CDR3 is TGCGCCAGCAGCCAAAACACCGGGGAGCTGTTTTTT.

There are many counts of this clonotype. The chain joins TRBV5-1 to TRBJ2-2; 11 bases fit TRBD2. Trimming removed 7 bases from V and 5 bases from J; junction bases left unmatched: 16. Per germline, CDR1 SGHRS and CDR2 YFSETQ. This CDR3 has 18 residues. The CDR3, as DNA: TGCGCCAGCGACCCCGGACTAGCGGGTTTCCAGAGGACCGGGGAGCTGTTTTTT. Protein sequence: CASDPGLAGFQRTGELFF.

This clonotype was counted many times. The CDR3 sequence: CASSFAGIGYQETQYF. CDR3 DNA sequence: TGTGCCAGCAGCTTTGCAGGGATAGGGTACCAAGAGACCCAGTACTTC. The chain carries TRBV25-1 and TRBJ2-5; D possibly corresponds to TRBD1 (5 bases). This CDR3 is built from 16 residues. Germline CDR1 MGHDK, CDR2 SYGVNS. Trimming left V 6 bases short and J 0 bases short, with 17 bases between.

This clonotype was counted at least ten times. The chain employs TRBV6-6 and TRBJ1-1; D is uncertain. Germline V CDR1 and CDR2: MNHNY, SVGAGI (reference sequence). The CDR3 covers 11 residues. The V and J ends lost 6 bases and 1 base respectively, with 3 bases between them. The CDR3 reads CASRWNTEAFF. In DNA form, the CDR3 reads TGTGCCAGCAGATGGAACACTGAAGCTTTCTTT.

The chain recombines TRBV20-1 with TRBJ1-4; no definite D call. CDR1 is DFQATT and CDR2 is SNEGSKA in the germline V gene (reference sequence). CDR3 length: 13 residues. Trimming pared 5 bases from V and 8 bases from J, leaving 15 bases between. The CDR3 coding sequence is TGCAGTGCTCCGTCGGTCAACGCGGAAAAACTGTTTTTT. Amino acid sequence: CSAPSVNAEKLFF.

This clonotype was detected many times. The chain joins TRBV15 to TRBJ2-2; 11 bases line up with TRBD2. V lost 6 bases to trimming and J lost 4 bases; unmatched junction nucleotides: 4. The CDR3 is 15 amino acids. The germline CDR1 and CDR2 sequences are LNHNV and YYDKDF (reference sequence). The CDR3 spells CATRLAGDRTGELFF. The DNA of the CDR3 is TGTGCCACCAGACTAGCGGGGGACCGCACCGGGGAGCTGTTTTTT.